The T cell receptor beta chain described here comes from a study of vaccination effects on CD4 cells after COVID-19. Findings and caveats of the study: Convalescent patients in the study were few, and early post-infection timepoints were absent.

Clones were sequenced by immunoSEQ multiplex PCR, and TCRdb holds only the in-frame ones, with some missing. The table includes tens of thousands of clones, 65% to 85% detected once. This clone occurred a few times. The target antigen is unknown. The germline V gene has CDR1 LNHDA and CDR2 SQIVND (reference sequence). The CDR3 extends over 12 amino acids. V gave up 1 base and J gave up 12 bases, with 12 bases separating them. ViraFEST used viral peptide pools to expand antigen-specific CD4+ T cells before sequencing. Culture lasted about ten days before CD4+ T cell isolation. Vaccinated recipients, who were negative for nucleocapsid antibodies, had no history of SARS-CoV-2 infection.

This sequence was found in a human donor who received a COVID-19 vaccine. The material sequenced was CD4+ T cells from PBMCs cultured with HCoV-NL63 spike peptides, taken before COVID-19 vaccination. The rearrangement joins TRBV19 to TRBJ1-1; D uncertain. CDR3 coding DNA: TGTGCCAGTAGTATAGTAGGTCAGGAGTCTTTCTTT. Translating it yields CASSIVGQESFF.